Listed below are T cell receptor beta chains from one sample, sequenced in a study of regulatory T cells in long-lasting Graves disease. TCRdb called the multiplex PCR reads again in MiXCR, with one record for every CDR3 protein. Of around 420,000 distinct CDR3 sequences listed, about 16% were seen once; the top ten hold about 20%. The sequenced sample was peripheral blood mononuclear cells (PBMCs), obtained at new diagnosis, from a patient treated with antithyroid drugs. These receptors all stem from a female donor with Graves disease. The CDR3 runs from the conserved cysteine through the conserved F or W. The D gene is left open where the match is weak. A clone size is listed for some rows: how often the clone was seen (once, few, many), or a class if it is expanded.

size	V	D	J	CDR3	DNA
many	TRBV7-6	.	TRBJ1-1	CASSLESGLNTEAFF	TGTGCCAGCAGCTTAGAGTCCGGGCTGAACACTGAAGCTTTCTTT
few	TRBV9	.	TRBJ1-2	CASSGRTIGYTF	TGTGCCAGCAGCGGGAGGACTATTGGCTACACCTTC
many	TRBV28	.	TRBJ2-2	CASRRGPNAGELFF	TGTGCCAGCCGCCGCGGACCTAACGCCGGGGAGCTGTTTTTT
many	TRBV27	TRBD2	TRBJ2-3	CASSTSGSLTDTQYF	TGTGCCAGCAGTACTAGCGGGAGCTTGACAGATACGCAGTATTTT
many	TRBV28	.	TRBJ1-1	CASTTDSRLNTEAFF	TGTGCCAGCACCACAGACAGCCGACTGAACACTGAAGCTTTCTTT
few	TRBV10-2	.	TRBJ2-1	CASSESGGAPYNEQFF	TGCGCCAGCAGTGAGTCTGGGGGAGCCCCCTACAATGAGCAGTTCTTC
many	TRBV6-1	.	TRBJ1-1	CASRREYEWRRAEAFF	TGTGCCAGCAGGAGGGAATACGAATGGAGACGGGCTGAAGCTTTCTTT
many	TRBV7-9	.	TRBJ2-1	CASSLLRGSYNEQFF	TGTGCCAGCAGCTTGCTCAGGGGCTCCTACAATGAGCAGTTCTTC
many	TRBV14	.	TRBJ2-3	CASSPGTPLNGDTQYF	TGTGCCAGCAGCCCCGGGACTCCCCTCAATGGAGATACGCAGTATTTT
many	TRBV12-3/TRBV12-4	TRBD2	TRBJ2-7	CASSAWWLAGKHSYEQYF	TGTGCCAGCAGTGCTTGGTGGCTAGCGGGAAAACATTCCTACGAGCAGTACTTC
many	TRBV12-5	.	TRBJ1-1	CASGLPGPANTEAFF	TGTGCTAGTGGTTTGCCGGGACCGGCCAACACTGAAGCTTTCTTT
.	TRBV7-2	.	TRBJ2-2	CASPSPTGANVLTFGAGTGELFF	.
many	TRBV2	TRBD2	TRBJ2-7	CASSVGAGGSSSYEQYF	TGTGCCAGCAGTGTAGGAGCGGGAGGCTCAAGCTCCTACGAGCAGTACTTC
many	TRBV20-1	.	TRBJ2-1	CSAGMLSSYNEQFF	TGCAGTGCTGGGATGTTGAGCTCCTACAATGAGCAGTTCTTC
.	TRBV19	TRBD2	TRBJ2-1	CASSIFGLAGIGSYNEQFF	TGTGCCAGTAGTATTTTTGGGCTAGCGGGAATTGGCTCCTACAATGAGCAGTTCTTC
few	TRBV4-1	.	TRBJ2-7	CASSQVGTPGEQYF	TGCGCCAGCAGCCAAGTGGGAACCCCCGGCGAGCAGTACTTC
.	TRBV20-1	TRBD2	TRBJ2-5	CSASQTSLQETQYF	TGCAGTGCTTCACAGACTAGCCTTCAAGAGACCCAGTACTTC
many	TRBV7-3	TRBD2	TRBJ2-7	CASSPKASGDYEQYF	TGTGCCAGCAGCCCGAAAGCCAGCGGGGACTACGAGCAGTACTTC
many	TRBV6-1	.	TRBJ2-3	CAGAGGAGTDTQYF	TGTGCCGGGGCAGGGGGGGCCGGCACAGATACGCAGTATTTT
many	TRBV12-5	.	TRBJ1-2	CASGQWGRYTF	TGTGCTAGTGGTCAGTGGGGTCGCTACACCTTC
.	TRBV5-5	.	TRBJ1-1	CASSKRGVAVEAFF	TGTGCCAGCAGCAAAAGGGGGGTGGCTGTCGAAGCTTTCTTT
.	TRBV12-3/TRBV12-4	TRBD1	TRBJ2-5	CASSQTGGETQYF	TGTGCCAGCAGTCAGACAGGGGGCGAGACCCAGTACTTC
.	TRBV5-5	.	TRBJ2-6	CASSLGTRGSRANVLTF	TGTGCCAGCAGCTTGGGCACCAGGGGATCGAGGGCCAACGTCCTGACTTTC
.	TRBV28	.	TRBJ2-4	CASSPRPPAEGAKNIQYF	TGTGCCAGCTCACCCCGACCCCCAGCGGAGGGAGCCAAAAACATTCAGTACTTC
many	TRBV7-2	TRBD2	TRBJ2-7	CASSLRTSGNNEQYF	TGTGCCAGCAGCCTCCGGACTAGCGGGAATAACGAGCAGTACTTC
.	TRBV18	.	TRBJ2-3	CASSPPGPSTDTQYF	TGTGCCAGCTCACCACCGGGACCCAGCACAGATACGCAGTATTTT
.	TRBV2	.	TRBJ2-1	CASKKSSYNEQFF	TGTGCCAGCAAAAAGAGCTCCTACAATGAGCAGTTCTTC
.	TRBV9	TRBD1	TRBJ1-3	CASSTGQGSTIYF	TGTGCCAGCAGCACGGGACAGGGCAGCACCATATATTTT
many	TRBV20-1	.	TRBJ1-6	CSARGLGTRNNSPLHF	TGCAGTGCTAGGGGTCTCGGGACACGGAATAATTCACCCCTCCACTTT
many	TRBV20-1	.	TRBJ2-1	CSASPQGNEQFF	TGCAGTGCTAGCCCCCAGGGAAATGAGCAGTTCTTC
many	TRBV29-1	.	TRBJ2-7	CSVYIPGTEPYEQYF	TGCAGCGTCTATATCCCGGGGACGGAGCCATACGAGCAGTACTTC
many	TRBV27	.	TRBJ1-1	CASGRQDLLNTEAFF	TGTGCCAGCGGTCGACAAGACCTCCTTAACACTGAAGCTTTCTTT
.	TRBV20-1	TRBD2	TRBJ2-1	CSADSGRYYNEQFF	TGCAGTGCTGATAGCGGGAGATACTACAATGAGCAGTTCTTC
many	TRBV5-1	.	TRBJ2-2	CASSLAGADTGELFF	TGCGCCAGCAGCTTGGCAGGGGCGGACACCGGGGAGCTGTTTTTT
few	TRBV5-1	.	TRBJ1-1	CATKGGGTEAFF	TGCGCCACCAAGGGGGGAGGCACTGAAGCTTTCTTT
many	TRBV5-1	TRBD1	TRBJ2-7	CASSLASGGDEQYF	TGCGCCAGCAGCTTGGCGTCAGGGGGCGACGAGCAGTACTTC
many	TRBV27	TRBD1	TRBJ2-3	CASSLVGQGARGTDTQYF	TGTGCCAGCAGTTTAGTGGGACAGGGGGCGAGGGGCACAGATACGCAGTATTTT
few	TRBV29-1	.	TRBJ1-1	CSVPLVERDTEAFF	TGCAGCGTCCCGTTAGTTGAACGTGACACTGAAGCTTTCTTT
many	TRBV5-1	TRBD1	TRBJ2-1	CASSTRQGSSYNEQFF	TGCGCCAGCAGCACCCGACAGGGAAGCTCCTACAATGAGCAGTTCTTC
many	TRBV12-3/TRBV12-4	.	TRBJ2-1	CASSSVGGGLYNEQFF	TGTGCCAGCAGCTCAGTGGGAGGGGGCCTCTACAATGAGCAGTTCTTC
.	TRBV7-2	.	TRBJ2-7	CASSASNGYEQYF	TGTGCCAGCAGCGCGTCAAACGGCTACGAGCAGTACTTC
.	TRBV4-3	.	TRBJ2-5	CASSQDINHQETQYF	TGCGCCAGCAGCCAAGACATTAATCACCAAGAGACCCAGTACTTC
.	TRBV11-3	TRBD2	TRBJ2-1	CASSLLLAGTKNEQFF	TGCGCCAGCAGCCTCCTACTAGCGGGAACAAAAAATGAGCAGTTCTTC
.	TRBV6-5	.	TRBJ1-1	CASSYVAGSYDTEAFF	TGTGCCAGCAGTTACGTGGCAGGGTCGTATGACACTGAAGCTTTCTTT
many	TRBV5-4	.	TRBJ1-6	CASSLVGGLEPLHF	TGTGCCAGCAGCTTGGTGGGGGGTTTGGAACCCCTCCACTTT
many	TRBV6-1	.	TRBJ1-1	CASTDWEVTMNTEAFF	TGTGCCAGCACAGATTGGGAGGTGACCATGAACACTGAAGCTTTCTTT
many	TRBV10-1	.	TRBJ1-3	CASSDGTATGNTIYF	TGCGCCAGCAGTGACGGGACGGCCACTGGAAACACCATATATTTT
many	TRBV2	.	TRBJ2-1	CASSRGLNEQFF	TGTGCCAGCAGTAGGGGCCTCAATGAGCAGTTCTTC
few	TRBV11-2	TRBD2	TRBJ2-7	CASSLLGLAVSYEQYF	TGTGCCAGCAGCTTGTTGGGACTAGCGGTGTCCTACGAGCAGTACTTC
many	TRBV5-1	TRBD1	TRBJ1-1	CASSSTRGQAFF	TGCGCCAGCAGCTCAACCAGGGGGCAAGCTTTCTTT
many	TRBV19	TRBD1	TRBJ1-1	CASSRAGQGADTEAFF	TGTGCCAGTAGTCGGGCGGGACAGGGGGCCGACACTGAAGCTTTCTTT
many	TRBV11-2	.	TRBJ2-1	CATGTATYNEQFF	TGTGCCACCGGGACGGCAACCTACAATGAGCAGTTCTTC
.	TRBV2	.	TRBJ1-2	CASSDQGFGYTF	TGTGCCAGCAGTGATCAGGGATTCGGCTACACCTTC
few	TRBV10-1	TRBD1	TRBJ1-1	CAPVQGTACTEAFF	TGCGCCCCCGTCCAAGGGACAGCTTGCACTGAAGCTTTCTTT
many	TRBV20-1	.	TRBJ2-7	CSARVRQDRYEQYF	TGCAGTGCTAGAGTAAGGCAGGACCGCTACGAGCAGTACTTC